A single sample is the source of the 27 T cell receptor beta chains below, sequenced in a study of blood T cells in healthy people across ages. The authors ran a second PCR of roughly 6 to 11 cycles using a sample-barcoded 5' primer and a J-beta primer mix. TCRdb re-analysed the 5' RACE reads in MiXCR, keeping a single row per CDR3 protein. Of roughly 1,500,000 distinct CDR3 sequences in the sample, around two fifths are singletons; the top ten hold approximately 7.9%. Sequenced material: blood. The source of these receptors is a woman younger than 35 in good health.

V and J are TRBV7-9 and TRBJ2-3, with 9 bases fitting TRBD1. From germline, CDR1 is SEHNR and CDR2 FQNEAQ (reference sequence). This CDR3 contains 16 residues. J gave up 6 bases and V 4 bases, and 11 bases lay outside the gene matches. The CDR3 loop reads CASSSRQGGISDTQYF. CDR3 DNA: TGTGCCAGCAGCTCCCGACAGGGGGGAATATCCGATACGCAGTATTTT.

As for this clonotype: Just one base apart from a much larger clone, this may be a read error. The chain is built from TRBV7-9 and TRBJ2-7, with D possibly called TRBD1 or TRBD2 (5 bases each). Germline loops: CDR1 SEHNR, CDR2 FQNEAQ (reference sequence). This CDR3 spans 14 amino acids. The chain's CDR3 is CASSLGDGAYERYF. DNA for the CDR3: TGTGCCAGCAGCTTAGGGGACGGGGCCTACGAGCGGTACTTC.

Comment on this clonotype: A clone one base away is much larger, so this may be a read error. This rearrangement joins TRBV7-7 to TRBJ2-5; D might be TRBD1 (6 bases). The CDR3 has 13 residues. Germline V gene sequence: CDR1 SSHAT, CDR2 FNYEAQ (reference sequence). CDR3 DNA: TGTGCTGGCAACGCCCAGGGGAGCGAGACCCAGTACTTC. Translated, it gives CAGNAQGSETQYF.

This clonotype has only a few counts. The chain uses TRBV2 and TRBJ2-1, with D tentatively TRBD2 (6 bases). The CDR3 is made up of 15 amino acids. Germline V CDR1 and CDR2: SNHLY, FYNNEI. V was trimmed by 2 bases and J by 6 bases, leaving 14 bases between them. The CDR3 DNA follows: TGTGCCAGCAGTGAATCTGCGGGACGGGGCAATGAGCAGTTCTTC. This encodes CASSESAGRGNEQFF. Together with reference TRBV2 and TRBJ2-1, the CDR3 gives the full variable domain: EPEVTQTPSHQVTQMGQEVILRCVPISNHLYFYWYRQILGQKVEFLVSFYNNEISEKSEIFDDQFSVERPDGSNFTLKIRSTKLEDSAMYFCASSESAGRGNEQFFGPGTRLTVL.

This clonotype was seen a handful of times. The genes are TRBV7-2 and TRBJ2-5; D not certain. The DNA end is a closer match to TRBJ2-7, so the J assignment may be wrong. This CDR3 is built from 14 residues. Germline values: CDR1 SGHTA, CDR2 FQGNSA. CDR3 DNA sequence: TGTGCCAGCAGCTTCCAGTCGTATGGAGACGAGCAGTACTTC. Translation gives CASSFQSYGDEQYF.

J is TRBJ2-3 and V is TRBV2, with 7 bases fitting TRBD1. CDR3 size: 15 residues. After removal of 4 bases from V and 2 bases from J, the junction contained 6 bases not matched to a gene. CDR1 and CDR2 (germline): SNHLY, FYNNEI. The CDR3 spells CASSGGQANTDTQYF. The CDR3 nucleotides are TGTGCCAGCAGTGGAGGACAGGCGAACACAGATACGCAGTATTTT.

J is TRBJ2-1 and V is TRBV29-1, with D perhaps given as TRBD1 or TRBD2 (5 bases each). Trimming removed 0 bases from V and 4 bases from J, with 13 bases in between. This CDR3 region has 15 residues. CDR1 and CDR2 (germline): SQVTM, ANQGSEA. The CDR3 loop reads CSVEDIGTSYNEQFF. DNA for the CDR3: TGCAGCGTTGAAGATATCGGGACCTCATACAATGAGCAGTTCTTC.

Remarks on this clonotype: One junction end disagrees with the germline gene, perhaps due to a read error. The rearrangement joins TRBV15 to TRBJ2-5; 8 bases are shared with TRBD1. The CDR3 sequence is 16 residues long. CDR1 LNHNV and CDR2 YYDKDF come from the germline V gene (reference sequence). CDR3 in amino acids: CATIRVGTGFGETQYF. The DNA for the CDR3 is TGTGCCACCATCAGAGTAGGGACAGGTTTCGGAGAGACCCAGTACTTC.

In its sample, this clonotype was seen many times. J is TRBJ2-3 and V is TRBV6-6; 11 positions agree with TRBD2. J gave up 0 bases and V 5 bases, and 4 bases lay outside the gene matches. The CDR3 consists of 16 residues. The germline V gene has CDR1 MNHNY and CDR2 SVGAGI (reference sequence). For the CDR3, the DNA is TGTGCCAGCAGTCCGCCTAGCGGGGGGAGCACAGATACGCAGTATTTT. Amino acid sequence: CASSPPSGGSTDTQYF.

The rearrangement joins TRBV11-3 to TRBJ2-1, with a tentative D call TRBD2 (5 bases). V was pared by 1 base and J by 9 bases, with 13 bases between. Germline V gives CDR1 SGHNT, CDR2 YENEEA. This CDR3 is 14 amino acids long. CDR3 DNA: TGTGCCAGCAGCTTAGGACTACGGTCGAGTGAGCAGTTCTTC. This translates into CASSLGLRSSEQFF.

This clonotype was observed a few times. This chain joins TRBV9 and TRBJ2-7, with D perhaps matching TRBD2 (6 bases). Trimming took 1 base from V and 2 from J, leaving 13 bases between them. The CDR3 consists of 15 residues. The germline V gene has CDR1 SGDLS and CDR2 YYNGEE. CDR3 sequence (DNA): TGTGCCAGCAGCGTACGGGACTCCAACACCTACGAGCAGTACTTC. Encoded protein: CASSVRDSNTYEQYF.

The chain carries TRBV7-9 and TRBJ1-1; D is unresolved. Germline V gene lookup returns CDR1 SEHNR and CDR2 FQNEAQ (reference sequence). V was cut by 8 bases and J by 3 bases, with 13 bases left in between. This CDR3 contains 13 residues. The CDR3 loop reads CASGPPGYTEAFF. The DNA for the CDR3 is TGTGCCAGCGGCCCCCCGGGGTACACTGAAGCTTTCTTT.

V and J are TRBV27 and TRBJ2-3, with 9 bases matching TRBD2. The V segment lost 2 bases and the J segment 2 bases; nucleotides outside the gene matches: 5. CDR3 length equals 16 residues. Germline V gene data show CDR1 as MNHEY and CDR2 as SMNVEV (reference sequence). The CDR3 nucleotides are TGTGCCAGCAGTTTAAGAGCTAGCGGGACCACAGATACGCAGTATTTT. It encodes CASSLRASGTTDTQYF.

This chain uses TRBV6-5 with TRBJ1-5; no clear D. The CDR3 has 13 residues. The V end lost 6 bases, the J end lost 6 bases, and 12 bases lay between the germline ends. Germline V gene lookup returns CDR1 MNHEY and CDR2 SVGAGI. CDR3 in amino acids: CASSRPDGQPQHF. The CDR3 coding sequence is TGTGCCAGCAGCCGCCCGGACGGTCAGCCCCAGCATTTT.

The chain is built from TRBV7-3 and TRBJ2-1, with unresolved D. Germline lookup yields CDR1 SGHTA and CDR2 FQGTGA. The CDR3 runs 13 residues. V lost 8 bases, J lost 0 bases, and 8 bases lay in between. The CDR3 sequence is CASAWDSYNEQFF. DNA for the CDR3: TGTGCCAGCGCATGGGACTCCTACAATGAGCAGTTCTTC.

This clonotype showed up just a few times. The gene calls are TRBV27 and TRBJ1-2, with D tentatively TRBD1 (5 bases). Germline loops: CDR1 MNHEY, CDR2 SMNVEV (reference sequence). Trimming stripped 6 bases from V and 2 bases from J, with 16 bases between. CDR3 length: 15 amino acids. The CDR3 reads CASRPSAGQNYGYTF. Written as DNA, the CDR3 is TGTGCCAGCAGACCCTCCGCCGGACAAAACTATGGCTACACCTTC.

V and J are TRBV6-6 and TRBJ2-7, with D possibly matching TRBD2 (6 bases). Deletions cut 6 bases from V and 0 bases from J, with 15 bases between. CDR3 length: 15 amino acids. Germline CDR1 and CDR2: MNHNY and SVGAGI (reference sequence). CDR3 bases: TGTGCCAGCAGCCCCTCCAGCGGGCGCTCCTACGAGCAGTACTTC. It encodes CASSPSSGRSYEQYF.

This clonotype appeared a single time. The rearrangement uses TRBV6-5 and TRBJ2-5; TRBD1 aligns across 10 bases. The CDR3 covers 14 residues. J gave up 11 bases and V 8 bases, and 14 bases lay outside the gene matches. Germline lookup yields CDR1 MNHEY and CDR2 SVGAGI. The CDR3 coding sequence is TGTGCCAGCGGTGGGGACAGGGGAGTATCTGAGCAGTACTTC. Translated: CASGGDRGVSEQYF.

This clonotype was found a few times. This chain connects TRBV6-2 or TRBV6-3 to TRBJ2-7, with D perhaps matching TRBD2 (6 bases). CDR3 length: 13 residues. Between the trimmed V and J ends, which lost 8 bases and 0 bases, there was a span of 11 bases. Germline CDR1 reads MNHEY; CDR2 reads SVGEGT. As DNA, the CDR3 is TGTGCCAGCGGGCGTAGCGGCTCCTACGAGCAGTACTTC. It is translated as CASGRSGSYEQYF.

The gene calls are TRBV25-1 and TRBJ1-2; TRBD1 matches 9 bases. Germline CDR1 MGHDK, CDR2 SYGVNS. CDR3 size: 16 residues. J was trimmed by 2 bases and V by 4 bases; bases with no gene match: 8. The chain's CDR3 is CASSGTPGTGNYGYTF. The CDR3 nucleotides read TGTGCCAGCAGTGGGACTCCCGGGACAGGGAACTATGGCTACACCTTC.

The chain has TRBV3-1 and TRBJ2-1; TRBD2 aligns across 10 bases. From germline, CDR1 is LGHDT and CDR2 YNNKEL (reference sequence). CDR3 size: 17 residues. V shed 1 base, J shed 10 bases, and the junction held 13 bases outside the gene matches. In DNA, the CDR3 is TGTGCCAGCAGCCAAGGGACTAGCGGAACCTTCTCCTACGAGCAGTTCTTC. Translated, it gives CASSQGTSGTFSYEQFF.

This rearrangement joins TRBV6-1 to TRBJ1-2, with a possible D match to TRBD1 (5 bases). In germline, CDR1 is MNHNS, CDR2 SASEGT. The CDR3 is 14 amino acids. The ends were cut back, 0 bases at V and 8 bases at J, with 13 bases in the middle. The CDR3 region has the DNA TGTGCCAGCAGTGAAGCGGCAGGGAGTAAGGGCTACACCTTC. Translating it yields CASSEAAGSKGYTF.

This clonotype was counted between two and nine times. V usage is TRBV20-1 and J usage is TRBJ1-6, with D perhaps matching TRBD1 (5 bases). CDR3 length equals 15 residues. Germline assignment: CDR1 DFQATT and CDR2 SNEGSKA (reference sequence). V lost 4 bases and J lost 7, with 17 bases in between. Written as DNA, the CDR3 is TGCAGTGCTATCAGGGACGGGGGTAGGAATTCACCCCTCCACTTT. It is translated as CSAIRDGGRNSPLHF.

The J gene is TRBJ2-1, the V gene TRBV20-1; 7 nucleotides align to TRBD2. With V trimmed by 1 base and J by 1 base, 7 bases remained unmatched. CDR1 DFQATT and CDR2 SNEGSKA come from the germline V gene (reference sequence). The CDR3 contains 16 residues. The CDR3 DNA follows: TGCAGTGCTAGAGCGGGCCAGCGGGGATCCTACAATGAGCAGTTCTTC. It translates to CSARAGQRGSYNEQFF.

The CDR3 DNA reads TGTGCCAGCAGTTACTCAGAGGGTCCCTACGAGCAGTACTTC. Amino acid sequence: CASSYSEGPYEQYF. This chain connects TRBV6-5 to TRBJ2-7; D is possibly TRBD2 (5 bases). The germline V gene has CDR1 MNHEY and CDR2 SVGAGI. CDR3 length: 14 amino acids. V was trimmed by 0 bases and J by 2 bases, leaving 8 bases between them.

The V call is TRBV27, the J call TRBJ2-7; TRBD2 is a possible D gene (6 bases). CDR1 is MNHEY, CDR2 SMNVEV, per germline (reference sequence). This CDR3 comprises 17 residues. V was shortened by 0 bases and J by 0 bases, with 15 bases between the two germline ends. DNA of the CDR3: TGTGCCAGCAGTTTATCGGTCCCTAGCGTGAGCTCCTACGAGCAGTACTTC. Translating it yields CASSLSVPSVSSYEQYF.

This chain uses TRBV4-1 with TRBJ2-1; D is unclear. This CDR3 is 15 amino acids long. Trimming took off 4 bases at V and 3 bases at J, with 13 bases between the two ends. CDR1 is MGHRA and CDR2 is YSYEKL in the germline V gene. The CDR3 bases are TGCGCCAGCAGCCTCGGAGCGAGCATCTACAATGAGCAGTTCTTC. It is translated as CASSLGASIYNEQFF.